The present T cell receptor beta chain was sequenced within a study of T cell changes during pregnancy in multiple sclerosis. The protocol was immunoSEQ multiplex PCR, while the TCRdb copy is restricted to in-frame clones and leaves out a portion. The sample shows approximately 92,000 clones, approximately 94% of them seen only once. Germline CDR1 is KGHSH and CDR2 is LQKENI. Trimming pared 2 bases from V and 5 bases from J, leaving 9 bases between. The CDR3 totals 14 residues. The V gene is TRBV18, the J gene TRBJ1-4; D gene ambiguous. The TCR was taken from a female donor with multiple sclerosis, enrolled in a pregnancy study. Sequencing used peripheral blood, obtained after pregnancy. CDR3 loop: CASSPGPLNEKLFF. The CDR3 DNA sequence: TGTGCCAGCTCACCAGGGCCCCTGAATGAAAAACTGTTTTTT. Using reference TRBV18 and TRBJ1-4 for the parts outside the CDR3, the full variable domain is NAGVMQNPRHLVRRRGQEARLRCSPMKGHSHVYWYRQLPEEGLKFMVYLQKENIIDESGMPKERFSAEFPKEGPSILRIQQVVRGDSAAYFCASSPGPLNEKLFFGSGTQLSVL.